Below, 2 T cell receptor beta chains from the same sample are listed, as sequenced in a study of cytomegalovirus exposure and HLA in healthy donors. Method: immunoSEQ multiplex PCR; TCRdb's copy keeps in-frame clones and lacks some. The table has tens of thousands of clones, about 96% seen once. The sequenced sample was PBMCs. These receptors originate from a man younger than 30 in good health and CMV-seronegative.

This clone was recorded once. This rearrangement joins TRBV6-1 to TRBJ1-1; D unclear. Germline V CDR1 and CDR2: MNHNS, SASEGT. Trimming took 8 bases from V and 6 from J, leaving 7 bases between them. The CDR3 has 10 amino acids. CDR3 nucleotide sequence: TGTGCCAGCCGGGAGCCTGAAGCTTTCTTT. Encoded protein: CASREPEAFF.

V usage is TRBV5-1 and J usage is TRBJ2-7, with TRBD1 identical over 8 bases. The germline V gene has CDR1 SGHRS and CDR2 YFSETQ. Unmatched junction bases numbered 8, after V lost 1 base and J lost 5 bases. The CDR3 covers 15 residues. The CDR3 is CASSLSRARGHEQYF. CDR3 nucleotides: TGCGCCAGCAGCTTGTCCCGAGCCAGGGGGCACGAGCAGTACTTC.